The T cell receptor (beta chain) described here comes from a study of T cells in Graves' hyperthyroidism and ophthalmopathy. Notes on the study in general: Peripheral blood also featured most of the thyroid clonotypes expanded above 0.001.

Amplified regions were TCR beta CDR3 sequences from RNA transcripts. The TCR CDR3 was amplified in a first-round RT-PCR using the HTBI primer set. Via MiXCR, TCRdb re-called the multiplex PCR reads, giving one row per CDR3 protein. The profile shows 700,000 or so distinct CDR3 sequences, more than 14% of them singletons. CDR1 is SGHTA and CDR2 is FQGTGA in the germline V gene. This CDR3 contains 20 residues. Between the trimmed V and J ends, which lost 0 bases and 4 bases, there was a span of 24 bases. The sample holds a few counts of this clonotype. The antigen is not known. Ophthalmopathy patients had moderate-to-severe active disease, CAS ≥3, NOSPECS ≥4, and disease duration under 3 months. It was uncontrolled infection, other autoimmune disease, pregnancy or lactation that excluded patients. The diagnoses drew upon clinical symptoms, serum thyroxine and TRAb, thyroid ultrasound and orbital computed tomography.

The sequenced sample consisted of blood. This sequence joins TRBV7-3 and TRBJ2-2, with a tentative D call TRBD2 (6 bases). The sequence came from a woman aged 45-60 years with Graves' ophthalmopathy. CDR3 nucleotides: TGTGCCAGCAGCTTAACCCCTCTGGCTGGAGGGCCTATTGGCACCGGGGAGCTGTTTTTT. Translated: CASSLTPLAGGPIGTGELFF.